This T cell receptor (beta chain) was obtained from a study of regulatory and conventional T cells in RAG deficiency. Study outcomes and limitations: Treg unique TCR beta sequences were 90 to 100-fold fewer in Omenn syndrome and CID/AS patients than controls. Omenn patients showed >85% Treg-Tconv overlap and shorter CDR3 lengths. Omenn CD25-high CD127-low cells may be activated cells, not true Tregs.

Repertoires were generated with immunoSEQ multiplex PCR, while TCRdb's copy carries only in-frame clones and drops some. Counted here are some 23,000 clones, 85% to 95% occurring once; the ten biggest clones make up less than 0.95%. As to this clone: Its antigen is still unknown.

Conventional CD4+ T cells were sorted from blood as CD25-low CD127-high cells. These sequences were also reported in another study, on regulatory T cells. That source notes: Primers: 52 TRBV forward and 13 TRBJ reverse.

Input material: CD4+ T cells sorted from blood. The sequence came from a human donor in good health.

Here the CDR3 DNA reads TGTGCCACCGGGGGGCACAGGCATGAGCAGTTCTTC. It is translated as CATGGHRHEQFF. This chain joins TRBV5-4 and TRBJ2-1; TRBD2 is a possible D gene (7 bases). Germline V gene data show CDR1 as SGHNT and CDR2 as YYREEE (reference sequence). V lost 9 bases and J 8 bases, leaving 15 bases between the germline ends. CDR3 length equals 12 residues.